This TCR beta chain was found in a study of blood T cell repertoires in COVID-19. Background on the study: Samples representing acute and convalescent COVID-19 were sourced from the United States, Italy and Spain. Sources were T cells, B-cell-depleted T cells, or PBMCs; the material itself was cDNA or gDNA.

CDR1 is ENHRY and CDR2 is SYGVKD in the germline V gene. CDR3 length equals 13 residues. J gave up 7 bases and V 5 bases, and 5 bases lay outside the gene matches. In the source study's methods: Estimates of nucleated cell counts were drawn from the amplification of reference gene primers. Data came from immunoSEQ multiplex PCR; TCRdb stores just in-frame clones and leaves some out. That table is the source of V, J and clone size, and D and trimming were worked out from the DNA. The sample includes over 200,000 clones, approximately 89% of them seen just once. The sequenced sample was peripheral blood. This sequence originates from a middle-aged man who had recovered from COVID-19. The chain couples TRBV10-3 to TRBJ2-1, with TRBD2 matching 7 bases. CDR3 in amino acids: CAISSGGDNEQFF. DNA of the CDR3: TGTGCCATCAGTTCGGGAGGCGATAATGAGCAGTTCTTC.